These T cell receptor beta chains were read from a single sample in a study of blood T cells in healthy people across ages. TCRdb independently ran MiXCR on the 5' RACE reads; one entry per CDR3 protein. In the table there are 850,000 or so distinct CDR3 sequences, less than 35% of which are singletons. The sample was blood. The receptor source for this set is an elderly woman in good health. Each CDR3 is given with its conserved first and last residue. Each record gives: V gene, D gene, clone size, J gene, CDR3 DNA, CDR3 protein. The D gene is left open where the match is weak. Part of the rows lack a size; the others show once, few, many or a class for expanded clones.

TRBV3-1	TRBD1	many	TRBJ2-1	TGTGCCAGCAGCCAAACAGGGGTAGGGAATGAGCAGTTCTTC	CASSQTGVGNEQFF
TRBV7-2	TRBD1	many	TRBJ2-7	TGTGCCAGCAGCTCGACAGGGGCATCCTACGAGCAGTACTTC	CASSSTGASYEQYF
TRBV2	TRBD2	many	TRBJ2-7	TGTGCCAGCAGGACTACCGCGGGACTAGCGGGGGGCTACGAGCAGTACTTC	CASRTTAGLAGGYEQYF
TRBV12-3/TRBV12-4	-	-	TRBJ2-2	TGTGCCAGCAGTACAAACCAAGAGGAGACACTCCACATGTCGAGGACCGGGGAGCTGTTTTTT	CASSTNQEETLHMSRTGELFF
TRBV6-1	-	-	TRBJ1-6	TGTGCCAGCAGTGAATTCCTGGGCCTCCACTTT	CASSEFLGLHF
TRBV7-2	-	-	TRBJ2-3	TGTGCCAGCAGCTTAGTGGCGGCAGACACAGATACGCAGTATTTT	CASSLVAADTDTQYF
TRBV7-2	-	many	TRBJ1-2	TGTGCCAGCAGCTCTGCTGGCTATGGCTACACCTTC	CASSSAGYGYTF
TRBV5-6	TRBD2	-	TRBJ2-3	TGTGCCAGCAGCTTTGACGTTAGCGGGGGTGCTGATACGCAGTATTTT	CASSFDVSGGADTQYF
TRBV27	-	many	TRBJ2-6	TGTGCCAGCAGTCAGGACTACTCTGGGGCCAACGTCCTGACTTTC	CASSQDYSGANVLTF
TRBV5-1	TRBD1	many	TRBJ2-5	TGCGCCAGCAGCCGAGGGACAGGGGGCGCGGAGACCCAGTACTTC	CASSRGTGGAETQYF
TRBV20-1	TRBD1	many	TRBJ2-4	TGCAGTGCACCGGACAGGGGGGCCAAAAACATTCAGTACTTC	CSAPDRGAKNIQYF
TRBV18	TRBD1	few	TRBJ2-1	TGTGCCAGCTCACTTTCTTCGACAGGGGGACCTAGAAGCTCCTACAATGAGCAGTTCTTC	CASSLSSTGGPRSSYNEQFF
TRBV6-2/TRBV6-3	-	-	TRBJ2-7	TGTGCCAGCAGTTGGGTCGGGGGCTACGAGCAGTACTTC	CASSWVGGYEQYF
TRBV18	-	few	TRBJ2-3	TGTGCCAGCTCACCTATGGGACACCAAGTACTCGATACGCAGTATTTT	CASSPMGHQVLDTQYF
TRBV6-6	TRBD1	-	TRBJ2-2	TGTGCCAGCAGGAATAAAGGGGGGCAGGGGGCAGCCGGGGAGCTGTTTTTT	CASRNKGGQGAAGELFF
TRBV5-6	-	many	TRBJ2-3	TGTGCCAGCAGCTCCGGACAGCTAGTGACAGATACGCAGTATTTT	CASSSGQLVTDTQYF
TRBV11-3	-	-	TRBJ1-1	TGTGCCAGCAGCTTAGTCAGGGGACCGAACACTGAAGCTTTCTTT	CASSLVRGPNTEAFF
TRBV18	-	few	TRBJ2-5	TGTGCCAGCTCACCAAGAGCAATCGAGACCCAGTACTTC	CASSPRAIETQYF